This T cell receptor beta chain originates from a study of blood T cell repertoires in COVID-19. This clone was detected once. Measured with immunoSEQ multiplex PCR; TCRdb has only the in-frame clones, and not every one. Here the sample spans roughly 150,000 clones, around 82% being singletons. This CDR3 has 16 amino acids. V shed 4 bases and J shed 2 bases, with 14 bases lying between them. Germline V gene data show CDR1 as LGHDT and CDR2 as YNNKEL (reference sequence). The chain links TRBV3-1 (or the pseudogene TRBV3-2) to TRBJ2-2; possible D gene TRBD2, 6 bases. The clonotype originates from a human donor in a cohort sampled during active COVID-19. Sequencing was carried out using peripheral blood. CDR3 sequence (DNA): TGTGCCAGCAGCCCCCGCGGTAGCGGTAACACCGGGGAGCTGTTTTTT. Translating gives CASSPRGSGNTGELFF.